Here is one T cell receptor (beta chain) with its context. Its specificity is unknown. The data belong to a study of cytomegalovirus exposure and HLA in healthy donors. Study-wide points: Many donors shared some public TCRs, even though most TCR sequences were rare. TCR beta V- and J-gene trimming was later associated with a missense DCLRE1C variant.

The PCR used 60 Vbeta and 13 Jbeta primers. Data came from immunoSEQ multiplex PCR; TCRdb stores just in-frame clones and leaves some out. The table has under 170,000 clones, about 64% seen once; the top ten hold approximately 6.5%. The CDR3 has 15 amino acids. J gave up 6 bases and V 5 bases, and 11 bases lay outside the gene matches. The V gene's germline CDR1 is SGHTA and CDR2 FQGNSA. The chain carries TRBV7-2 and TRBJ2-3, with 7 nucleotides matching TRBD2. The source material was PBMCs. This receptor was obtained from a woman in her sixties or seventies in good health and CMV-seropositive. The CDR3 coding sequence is TGTGCCAGCAGCCCGGCTAGCGGAACGAGGGATACGCAGTATTTT. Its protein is CASSPASGTRDTQYF.